The 18 T cell receptor beta chains listed next were all sequenced from one sample in a study of T-cell reconstitution after alpha-beta-depleted transplantation in children. The TCRbeta library was prepared with unique molecular identifiers. TCRdb re-called the PCR reads through MiXCR, storing one row per CDR3 protein. The sample consists of 250,000 to 300,000 distinct CDR3 sequences, about a tenth of them appearing once. The material was PBMCs, obtained before TCRalphabeta/CD19-depleted stem cell transplant. The receptors derive from a boy in the first two years of life with acute myeloid leukemia, due to receive a stem cell transplant.

This clonotype has ten or more counts. The chain employs TRBV18 and TRBJ1-1; perhaps TRBD1 as D (6 bases). Germline V CDR1 and CDR2: KGHSH, LQKENI. The germline V and J ends were trimmed by 3 bases and 0 bases, with 8 bases remaining between them. The CDR3 is 14 amino acids. The CDR3 DNA follows: TGTGCCAGCTCACCGGACAGATTGAACACTGAAGCTTTCTTT. It yields the protein CASSPDRLNTEAFF.

The chain carries TRBV7-2 and TRBJ2-7; the D gene could be TRBD1 or TRBD2 (6 bases each). V was cut by 2 bases and J by 2 bases, with 16 bases left in between. The CDR3 runs 16 residues. Germline CDR1 and CDR2: SGHTA and FQGNSA. The CDR3: CASSLKLGGRTYEQYF. In DNA form, the CDR3 reads TGTGCCAGCAGCTTAAAATTGGGGGGCAGAACCTACGAGCAGTACTTC. Full variable domain (remainder filled in from reference TRBV7-2 and TRBJ2-7): GAGVSQSPSNKVTEKGKDVELRCDPISGHTALYWYRQSLGQGLEFLIYFQGNSAPDKSGLPSDRFSAERTGGSVSTLTIQRTQQEDSAVYLCASSLKLGGRTYEQYFGPGTRLTVT.

V and J are TRBV7-3 and TRBJ2-3, with 10 bases identical to TRBD2. The germline gives CDR1 SGHTA, CDR2 FQGTGA. The junction had 11 bases not matched to a gene; V was cut back by 4 bases and J by 1 base. This CDR3 region has 18 residues. CDR3 loop: CASSSLGAGGPRTDTQYF. As DNA, the CDR3 is TGTGCCAGCAGCTCCCTCGGAGCGGGAGGGCCCCGCACAGATACGCAGTATTTT.

The rearrangement links TRBV11-2 to TRBJ2-3; 7 bases match TRBD1. V shed 5 bases and J 6 bases; nucleotides not matched to a gene: 8. Germline values: CDR1 SGHAT, CDR2 FQNNGV. The CDR3 spans 14 residues. CDR3 region: CASSARDSVDTQYF. The CDR3 nucleotides are TGTGCCAGCAGCGCCCGGGACAGCGTCGATACGCAGTATTTT.

This clonotype occurred many times. The genes are TRBV7-9 and TRBJ2-7; D may be TRBD2 (6 bases). The V gene's germline CDR1 is SEHNR and CDR2 FQNEAQ (reference sequence). V dropped 3 bases and J dropped 3 bases, with 9 bases sitting between them. CDR3 length: 13 residues. For the CDR3, the DNA is TGTGCCAGCAGCTTCGGGAGAAACTACGAGCAGTACTTC. It codes for CASSFGRNYEQYF.

With respect to this clonotype: Given a much more abundant clone one base away, this may be a read error. The genes are TRBV4-2 and TRBJ2-7; 13 bases are shared with TRBD2. This CDR3 is built from 16 residues. The germline gives CDR1 LGHNA, CDR2 YNFKEQ. The CDR3 loop is CASSQSGLAGVYELYF. CDR3 DNA: TGTGCCAGCAGCCAATCCGGACTAGCGGGGGTATACGAGCTGTACTTC.

This clonotype showed up many times. The rearrangement uses TRBV28 and TRBJ2-1; tentative D call: TRBD1 (6 bases). Trimming took 3 bases from V and 8 from J, leaving 14 bases between them. CDR3 length: 14 amino acids. Germline values: CDR1 MDHEN, CDR2 SYDVKM. The CDR3 protein is CASSLRRGMYEQFF. The DNA of the CDR3 is TGTGCCAGCAGTTTGCGCAGGGGTATGTATGAGCAGTTCTTC.

Many counts were recorded for this clonotype. The rearrangement links TRBV5-1 to TRBJ1-2; the D gene is possibly TRBD1 (5 bases). Germline CDR1 and CDR2: SGHRS and YFSETQ. There are 14 residues in the CDR3. V gave up 1 base and J gave up 6 bases, with 13 bases separating them. The CDR3 is CASSLSGGTDGYTF. The CDR3 DNA reads TGCGCCAGCAGCTTGTCGGGGGGAACGGATGGCTACACCTTC.

This clonotype occurred many times. The genes are TRBV25-1 and TRBJ2-7; D may be TRBD2 (6 bases). Between the trimmed V and J ends, which lost 3 bases and 3 bases, there was a span of 9 bases. Germline-derived CDR1 and CDR2 are MGHDK and SYGVNS. The CDR3 consists of 13 residues. CDR3 sequence: CASSELGGYEQYF. Here the CDR3 DNA reads TGTGCCAGCAGTGAGCTCGGGGGCTACGAGCAGTACTTC.

Worth noting for this clonotype: An end of the junction does not agree with germline; a read error may underlie this. This chain links TRBV3-1 with TRBJ2-3; 9 nucleotides match TRBD2. Germline-derived CDR1 and CDR2 are LGHDT and YNNKEL (reference sequence). CDR3 length equals 15 residues. CDR3 in amino acids: CATSQGLAGSDTQYF. CDR3 bases: TGTGCCACCAGCCAAGGGCTAGCGGGAAGCGATACGCAGTATTTT.

This clonotype has at least ten counts. The chain couples TRBV29-1 to TRBJ2-2; D perhaps matches TRBD2 (5 bases). The CDR3 sequence is 14 residues long. The V gene lost 7 bases and the J gene lost 1 base, with 13 bases spanning the gap. CDR1 and CDR2 (germline): SQVTM, ANQGSEA. CDR3 in amino acids: CSAEGRENTGELFF. Written as DNA, the CDR3 is TGCAGCGCCGAAGGACGGGAGAACACCGGGGAGCTGTTTTTT.

This chain links TRBV18 with TRBJ2-1; the match to TRBD2 covers 13 bases. This CDR3 is 19 amino acids long. Germline trimming cut 2 bases from V and 0 bases from J; bases unmatched to any gene: 7. From germline, CDR1 is KGHSH and CDR2 LQKENI. CDR3 nucleotides: TGTGCCAGCTCACCAAGACTAGCGGGAGGTACGAGCTCCTACAATGAGCAGTTCTTC. Translating it yields CASSPRLAGGTSSYNEQFF.

The chain is built from TRBV4-3 and TRBJ2-5; tentatively, D is TRBD1 or TRBD2 (7 bases each). Germline lookup yields CDR1 LGHNA and CDR2 YSLEER. CDR3 length: 15 amino acids. The V and J ends lost 4 bases and 0 bases respectively, with 12 bases between them. The CDR3: CASSPGGAYQETQYF. The CDR3 DNA sequence: TGCGCCAGCAGCCCAGGGGGGGCGTACCAAGAGACCCAGTACTTC.

This clonotype was recorded at least ten times. The chain joins TRBV2 to TRBJ2-3; the D is unclear. V dropped 7 bases and J dropped 0 bases, with 14 bases sitting between them. Germline loops: CDR1 SNHLY, CDR2 FYNNEI. The CDR3 loop spans 15 amino acids. In DNA form, the CDR3 reads TGTGCCAGCATCCGGAGTGGGCTTAGCACAGATACGCAGTATTTT. It encodes CASIRSGLSTDTQYF. The complete variable domain, with remaining parts taken from reference TRBV2 and TRBJ2-3, reads EPEVTQTPSHQVTQMGQEVILRCVPISNHLYFYWYRQILGQKVEFLVSFYNNEISEKSEIFDDQFSVERPDGSNFTLKIRSTKLEDSAMYFCASIRSGLSTDTQYFGPGTRLTVL.

This rearrangement joins TRBV7-2 to TRBJ1-1; 9 bases are a match to TRBD1. From germline, CDR1 is SGHTA and CDR2 FQGNSA. V lost 4 bases to trimming and J lost 8 bases; unmatched junction nucleotides: 8. The CDR3 sequence is 14 residues long. DNA of the CDR3: TGTGCCAGCAGCTCCTCTCGACAGGGGGGGGAAGCTTTCTTT. It is translated as CASSSSRQGGEAFF. The full variable domain, its missing parts supplied by reference TRBV7-2 and TRBJ1-1, is GAGVSQSPSNKVTEKGKDVELRCDPISGHTALYWYRQSLGQGLEFLIYFQGNSAPDKSGLPSDRFSAERTGGSVSTLTIQRTQQEDSAVYLCASSSSRQGGEAFFGQGTRLTVV.

This clonotype was found many times. The chain has TRBV10-3 and TRBJ2-2, with D perhaps matching TRBD1 (7 bases). With 4 bases removed from V and 5 bases from J, the gap between germline ends came to 11 bases. The germline gives CDR1 ENHRY, CDR2 SYGVKD. The CDR3 extends over 14 amino acids. Written as DNA, the CDR3 is TGTGCCATCAGTGCGACAGGGAGGACCGGGGAGCTGTTTTTT. Its protein is CAISATGRTGELFF.

This clonotype was recorded at least ten times. The chain carries TRBV5-1 and TRBJ2-3; the D gene could be TRBD1 or TRBD2 (5 bases each). V was trimmed by 4 bases and J by 5 bases, leaving 11 bases between them. Germline V lookup: CDR1 SGHRS, CDR2 YFSETQ. The CDR3 totals 13 residues. The CDR3 DNA reads as TGCGCCAGCAGCCTGGGGACCATAGATACGCAGTATTTT. Amino acid sequence: CASSLGTIDTQYF.

In this sample, this clonotype turned up a few times. The chain carries TRBV6-8 and TRBJ2-4; D perhaps matches TRBD1 (6 bases). The V end was cut by 6 bases, the J end by 2 bases, with 23 bases between. The CDR3 is made up of 18 amino acids. Germline CDR1 is MNHGY and CDR2 is SAAAGT. The CDR3 loop reads CASSWDTLCLATKNIQYF. The CDR3 nucleotides are TGTGCCAGCAGCTGGGACACCCTATGCCTAGCAACCAAAAACATTCAGTACTTC.